These 18 T cell receptor beta chains share one sample of origin, sequenced in a study of cytomegalovirus exposure and HLA in healthy donors. The PCR ran on 60 Vbeta and 13 Jbeta primers. TCRdb's table, derived via immunoSEQ multiplex PCR, lists solely in-frame clones and lacks some. There are approximately 240,000 clones in the sample; about 89% occur only once, and approximately 1% lies in the top ten. The source material was PBMCs. The receptors derive from a woman between 18 and 29 years old in good health and CMV-seronegative.

This chain uses TRBV14 with TRBJ1-1; D might be TRBD1 (6 bases). Per germline, CDR1 SGHDN and CDR2 FVKESK. V lost 0 bases to trimming and J lost 1 base, with 12 bases between them. This CDR3 has 16 amino acids. CDR3 nucleotides: TGTGCCAGCAGCCAAGAGTTCAGGGGATGGAACACTGAAGCTTTCTTT. Translation: CASSQEFRGWNTEAFF. The full variable domain, its missing parts supplied by reference TRBV14 and TRBJ1-1, is EAGVTQFPSHSVIEKGQTVTLRCDPISGHDNLYWYRRVMGKEIKFLLHFVKESKQDESGMPNNRFLAERTGGTYSTLKVQPAELEDSGVYFCASSQEFRGWNTEAFFGQGTRLTVV.

This sequence joins TRBV6-5 and TRBJ1-1, with 9 bases matching TRBD1. J gave up 1 base and V 10 bases, and 10 bases lay outside the gene matches. CDR1 and CDR2 from the germline V gene are MNHEY and SVGAGI. The CDR3 contains 15 residues. CDR3 sequence: CAILRRGQGNTEAFF. The DNA for the CDR3 is TGTGCCATCCTGAGGCGGGGACAGGGGAACACTGAAGCTTTCTTT.

This chain uses TRBV18 with TRBJ1-5; a weak D match, TRBD1 (6 bases). The CDR3 length is 14 residues. Germline lookup yields CDR1 KGHSH and CDR2 LQKENI. V lost 2 bases and J lost 6, with 11 bases in between. The CDR3 spells CASSPSGGGQPQHF. The CDR3 DNA sequence: TGTGCCAGCTCACCATCTGGGGGCGGTCAGCCCCAGCATTTT.

The chain recombines TRBV6-1 with TRBJ2-1, with 13 bases lining up with TRBD2. Germline values: CDR1 MNHNS, CDR2 SASEGT. Germline trimming cut 4 bases from V and 7 bases from J; bases unmatched to any gene: 10. This CDR3 has 17 residues. CDR3 loop: CASSAPWTSGRFNEQFF. Here the CDR3 DNA reads TGTGCCAGCAGTGCGCCCTGGACTAGCGGGAGATTTAATGAGCAGTTCTTC.

V and J are TRBV6-4 and TRBJ1-5, with 7 bases fitting TRBD1. Germline V gives CDR1 MRHNA, CDR2 SNTAGT. V lost 6 bases to trimming and J lost 7 bases; unmatched junction nucleotides: 6. There are 13 residues in the CDR3. The CDR3 nucleotides read TGTGCCAGCAGAACAGGGGAAGGACAGCCCCAGCATTTT. This gives the protein CASRTGEGQPQHF.

This rearrangement joins TRBV19 to TRBJ1-5; the match to TRBD1 covers 9 bases. Per the germline V gene, CDR1 is LNHDA and CDR2 is SQIVND (reference sequence). The V segment lost 6 bases and the J segment 7 bases; nucleotides outside the gene matches: 22. The CDR3 sequence is 19 residues long. This chain's CDR3 is CASRPGQGSPYARLQPQHF. The CDR3 region has the DNA TGTGCCAGTAGACCTGGACAGGGGAGTCCTTATGCCCGCCTACAGCCCCAGCATTTT.

The V and J genes are TRBV5-1 and TRBJ2-7; the match to TRBD2 covers 11 bases. The germline CDR1 and CDR2 sequences are SGHRS and YFSETQ. V lost 1 base and J lost 6; bases outside the gene matches: 3. The CDR3 runs to 14 residues. The CDR3 spells CASSLTSGSAEQYF. CDR3 DNA sequence: TGCGCCAGCAGCTTGACTAGCGGGAGCGCCGAGCAGTACTTC.

The J gene is TRBJ2-2, the V gene TRBV6-5, with TRBD2 matching over 10 bases. V shed 8 bases, J shed 3 bases, and the junction held 6 bases outside the gene matches. Germline CDR1 is MNHEY and CDR2 is SVGAGI. The CDR3 contains 15 residues. The CDR3: CASWRTSGYTGELFF. The DNA of the CDR3 is TGTGCCAGCTGGAGGACTAGCGGATACACCGGGGAGCTGTTTTTT.

As concerns this clone: This CDR3 is also generated by other DNA sequences in the sample. The chain links TRBV18 to TRBJ2-5; D is undetermined. The CDR3 loop spans 11 amino acids. Germline loops: CDR1 KGHSH, CDR2 LQKENI. Trimming cost V 6 bases and J 2 bases, with 4 bases left between them. This chain's CDR3 is CASSPQETQYF. DNA for the CDR3: TGTGCCAGCTCCCCTCAAGAGACCCAGTACTTC.

The chain combines TRBV7-2 with TRBJ1-6; 8 nucleotides agree with TRBD1. Trimming took 5 bases from V and 10 from J; bases not matched to a gene: 7. CDR3 length equals 14 residues. Looked up from germline, CDR1 is SGHTA and CDR2 is FQGNSA. The CDR3 spells CASSLTGVESPLHF. The DNA of the CDR3 is TGTGCCAGCAGCCTGACAGGGGTCGAGTCACCCCTCCACTTT.

The V gene is TRBV9, the J gene TRBJ1-1; D is uncertain. Germline V gives CDR1 SGDLS, CDR2 YYNGEE. The CDR3 runs 12 residues. V was pared by 5 bases and J by 3 bases, with 8 bases between. CDR3 DNA sequence: TGTGCCAGCAGGGAGGAGGACACTGAAGCTTTCTTT. Protein: CASREEDTEAFF. Full variable domain (rest looked up from reference TRBV9 and TRBJ1-1): DSGVTQTPKHLITATGQRVTLRCSPRSGDLSVYWYQQSLDQGLQFLIQYYNGEERAKGNILERFSAQQFPDLHSELNLSSLELGDSALYFCASREEDTEAFFGQGTRLTVV.

The chain carries TRBV7-9 and TRBJ1-1, with 7 positions matching TRBD1. The CDR3 contains 14 residues. V shed 5 bases, J shed 7 bases, and the junction held 10 bases outside the gene matches. Germline V gene data show CDR1 as SEHNR and CDR2 as FQNEAQ (reference sequence). The CDR3: CASSPEEGAGEAFF. The CDR3 DNA is TGTGCCAGCAGCCCCGAGGAGGGGGCAGGTGAAGCTTTCTTT.

The V call is TRBV7-8, the J call TRBJ2-1; a possible D gene is TRBD2 (5 bases). This CDR3 is built from 14 residues. Germline V gene sequence: CDR1 SGHVS, CDR2 FQNEAQ. V was pared by 5 bases and J by 7 bases, with 15 bases between. CDR3 nucleotide sequence: TGTGCCAGCAGCCCCTCAGCGGTCCTTAATGAGCAGTTCTTC. Translating gives CASSPSAVLNEQFF.

V usage is TRBV6-5 and J usage is TRBJ2-7, with a weak D call TRBD1 (6 bases). The CDR3 spans 13 residues. In germline, CDR1 is MNHEY, CDR2 SVGAGI. Trimming removed 0 bases at V and 9 bases at J, with 12 bases between. The CDR3 loop is CASSYSLRGVQYF. CDR3 nucleotides: TGTGCCAGCAGTTACTCACTCAGGGGAGTGCAGTACTTC.

This sequence joins TRBV6-1 and TRBJ2-3; no reliable D call. The CDR3 spans 15 residues. Trimming left V 0 bases short and J 0 bases short, with 7 bases between. Germline CDR1 is MNHNS and CDR2 is SASEGT. CDR3 region: CASSEARMSTDTQYF. CDR3 in DNA: TGTGCCAGCAGTGAAGCTAGAATGAGCACAGATACGCAGTATTTT.

V and J are TRBV18 and TRBJ2-5; D is perhaps TRBD1 (6 bases). The germline CDR1 and CDR2 sequences are KGHSH and LQKENI. The CDR3 consists of 13 residues. Trimming removed 5 bases from V and 4 bases from J, with 11 bases in between. The CDR3 spells CASSGWTVETQYF. DNA for the CDR3: TGTGCCAGCTCAGGGTGGACAGTAGAGACCCAGTACTTC. Looking up the rest from reference TRBV18 and TRBJ2-5 gives the full variable domain: NAGVMQNPRHLVRRRGQEARLRCSPMKGHSHVYWYRQLPEEGLKFMVYLQKENIIDESGMPKERFSAEFPKEGPSILRIQQVVRGDSAAYFCASSGWTVETQYFGPGTRLLVL.

The rearrangement uses TRBV9 and TRBJ1-2; D call uncertain. Trimming removed 3 bases from V and 3 bases from J, with 12 bases in between. CDR1 is SGDLS and CDR2 is YYNGEE in the germline V gene. The CDR3 extends over 14 amino acids. The CDR3 loop reads CASSEGGSDYGYTF. For the CDR3, the DNA is TGTGCCAGCAGCGAGGGAGGGTCGGACTATGGCTACACCTTC. Looking up the rest from reference TRBV9 and TRBJ1-2 gives the full variable domain: DSGVTQTPKHLITATGQRVTLRCSPRSGDLSVYWYQQSLDQGLQFLIQYYNGEERAKGNILERFSAQQFPDLHSELNLSSLELGDSALYFCASSEGGSDYGYTFGSGTRLTVV.

J is TRBJ1-2 and V is TRBV4-3; 10 nucleotides align to TRBD1. The CDR3 runs to 16 residues. V trimming: 1 base; J trimming: 2 bases; junction bases outside the gene matches: 4. Germline CDR1 reads LGHNA; CDR2 reads YSLEER. The CDR3 DNA reads TGCGCCAGCAGCCAAGGGGACAGGGGTCTCAACTATGGCTACACCTTC. Translated: CASSQGDRGLNYGYTF.